This TCR beta chain appears in the sequencing data of a study of blood T cell repertoires in COVID-19. The protocol was immunoSEQ multiplex PCR, while the TCRdb copy is restricted to in-frame clones and leaves out a portion. The profile shows roughly 160,000 clones, 82% of them singletons. CDR3 size: 15 residues. V lost 0 bases and J lost 3, with 11 bases in between. CDR1 and CDR2 from the germline V gene are LGHNT and FRNRAP. Sample: PBMCs or T cells enriched from blood (not recorded which). The receptor was isolated from a man aged 55 to 69 who had recovered from COVID-19. The V call is TRBV12-5, the J call TRBJ1-1; D uncertain. CDR3 coding DNA: TGTGCTAGTGGTTTGGTACATGGTCCACACACTGAAGCTTTCTTT. Protein sequence: CASGLVHGPHTEAFF.